This TCR beta chain originates from a study of CD8 T cells in ankylosing spondylitis (dated by TCRdb to 2017 to 2019). At the level of the whole study: T cell receptor beta repertoires were profiled in healthy donors and ankylosing spondylitis patients so that disease-linked TCR variants could be found. In total, the full study cohort was made up of 108 healthy donors and more than 20 ankylosing spondylitis patients. Peripheral blood samples were taken, and synovial fluid was additionally collected from ankylosing spondylitis patients. Here is what the overall study found, with its caveats: In peripheral blood, the disease-linked clones were found at relatively low frequencies and had a CD8+ phenotype. Some motif variants had previously been reported in the synovial fluid and blood of reactive arthritis patients, which suggests shared mechanisms of disease initiation. A TCR beta motif made up of under ten highly homologous amino acid variants appeared to be characteristic of blood from ankylosing spondylitis patients. According to the report, matched synovial fluid samples from ankylosing spondylitis patients were significantly enriched for the disease-linked clones.

Note on this clonotype: This clone's antigen is unknown. Base qualities are not provided; no much larger clone lies one nucleotide away.

V lost 5 bases and J lost 2 bases; the stretch between them is 15 bases long. The germline V gene encodes CDR1 SEHNR and CDR2 FQNEAQ (reference sequence). Taken from cysteine to phenylalanine, the CDR3 has 15 residues. The kept DNA is CDR3 alone, 45 bases in frame from the first base. TCRdb names Illumina HiSeq 2500 as the instrument used. Quantitative 5'-RACE with molecular barcodes was used to prepare TCR beta libraries. Per the authors' processing: To identify disease-linked TCR variants, a new computational method was used, one built on a probabilistic model of VDJ rearrangement. In TCRdb, the public reads were trimmed at Q25 with fastp and aligned with MiXCR, with productive beta chains retained. CDR3 protein duplicates are merged, each entry listing the most common genes and DNA. These V and J calls originate from TCRdb's pipeline instead of the authors' own analysis. The sample table lists about 800,000 distinct CDR3 sequences, 12% of them with a count of one. Less than 0.65% of the sample lies in the top ten.

The V and J segments used are TRBV7-9 and TRBJ1-1, and the D gene may be TRBD1, 5 bases matching. The source is a male donor with ankylosing spondylitis. The specimen sequenced was blood, either unsorted or a sorted T cell fraction (not recorded which). CDR3 region: CASSPFMGVNTEAFF. The nucleotide sequence reads as follows: TGTGCCAGCAGCCCCTTTATGGGGGTAAACACTGAAGCTTTCTTT.